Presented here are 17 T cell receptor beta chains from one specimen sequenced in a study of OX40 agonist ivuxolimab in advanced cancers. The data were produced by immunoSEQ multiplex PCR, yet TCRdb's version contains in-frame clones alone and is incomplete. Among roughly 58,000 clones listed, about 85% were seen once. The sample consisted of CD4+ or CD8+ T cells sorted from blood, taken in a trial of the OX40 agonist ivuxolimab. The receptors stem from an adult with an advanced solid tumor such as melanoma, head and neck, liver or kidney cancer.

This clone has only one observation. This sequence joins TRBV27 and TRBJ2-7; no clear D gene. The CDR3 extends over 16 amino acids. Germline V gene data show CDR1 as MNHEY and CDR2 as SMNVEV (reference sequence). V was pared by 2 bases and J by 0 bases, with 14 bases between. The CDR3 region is CASSLSYRLDSYEQYF. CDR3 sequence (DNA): TGTGCCAGCAGTTTAAGTTATCGACTGGACTCCTACGAGCAGTACTTC.

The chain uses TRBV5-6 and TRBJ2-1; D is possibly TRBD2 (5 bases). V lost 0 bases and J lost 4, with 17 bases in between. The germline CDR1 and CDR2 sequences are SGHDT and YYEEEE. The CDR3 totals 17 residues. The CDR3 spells CASSLALQPWRYNEQFF. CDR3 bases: TGTGCCAGCAGCTTGGCCCTCCAGCCCTGGAGGTACAATGAGCAGTTCTTC.

CDR3 nucleotides: TGTGCCTGGTCTAATTACAATGAGCAGTTCTTC. Protein sequence: CAWSNYNEQFF. This rearrangement joins TRBV30 to TRBJ2-1; D gene unclear. The CDR3 is made up of 11 amino acids. V was clipped by 5 bases and J by 4 bases, with 6 bases between them. CDR1 and CDR2 from the germline V gene are GTSNPN and SVGIG (reference sequence).

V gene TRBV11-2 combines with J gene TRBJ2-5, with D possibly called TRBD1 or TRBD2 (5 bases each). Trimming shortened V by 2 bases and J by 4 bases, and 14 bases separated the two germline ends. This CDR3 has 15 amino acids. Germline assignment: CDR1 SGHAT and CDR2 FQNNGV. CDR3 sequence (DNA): TGTGCCAGCAGCTTAATGGGGACCGTCGGAGAGACCCAGTACTTC. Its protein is CASSLMGTVGETQYF.

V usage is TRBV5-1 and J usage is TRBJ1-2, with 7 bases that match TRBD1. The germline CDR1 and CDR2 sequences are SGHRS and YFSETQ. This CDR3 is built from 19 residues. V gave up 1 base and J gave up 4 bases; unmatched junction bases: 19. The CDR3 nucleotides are TGCGCCAGCAGCTTGCTTCCGGACAGGCGTTCCACCTATCCCTATGGCTACACCTTC. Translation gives CASSLLPDRRSTYPYGYTF.

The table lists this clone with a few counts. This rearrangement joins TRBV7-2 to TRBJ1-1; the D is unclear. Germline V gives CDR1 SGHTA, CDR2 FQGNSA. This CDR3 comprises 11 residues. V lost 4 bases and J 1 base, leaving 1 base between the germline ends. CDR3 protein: CASSSNTEAFF. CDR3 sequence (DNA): TGTGCCAGCAGCTCGAACACTGAAGCTTTCTTT.

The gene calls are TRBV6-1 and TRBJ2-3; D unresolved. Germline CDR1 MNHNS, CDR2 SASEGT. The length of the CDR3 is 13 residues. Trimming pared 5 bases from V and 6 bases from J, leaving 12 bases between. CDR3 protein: CASSPPGTDTQYF. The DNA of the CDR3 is TGTGCCAGCAGTCCCCCTGGAACGGATACGCAGTATTTT.

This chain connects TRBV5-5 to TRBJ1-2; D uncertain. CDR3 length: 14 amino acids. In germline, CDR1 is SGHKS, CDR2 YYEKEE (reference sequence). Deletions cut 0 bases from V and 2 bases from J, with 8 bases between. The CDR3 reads CASSLVSVNYGYTF. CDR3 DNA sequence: TGTGCCAGCAGCTTGGTGTCCGTGAACTATGGCTACACCTTC.

CDR3 nucleotide sequence: TGTGCCAGTAGTATAAGACAGGTGCTCTACGAGCAGTACTTC. It specifies CASSIRQVLYEQYF. This chain links TRBV19 with TRBJ2-5; possibly TRBD1 for D (6 bases). The J call could be wrong; TRBJ2-7 is a better fit for the DNA end. This CDR3 comprises 14 residues. The germline V gene encodes CDR1 LNHDA and CDR2 SQIVND (reference sequence).

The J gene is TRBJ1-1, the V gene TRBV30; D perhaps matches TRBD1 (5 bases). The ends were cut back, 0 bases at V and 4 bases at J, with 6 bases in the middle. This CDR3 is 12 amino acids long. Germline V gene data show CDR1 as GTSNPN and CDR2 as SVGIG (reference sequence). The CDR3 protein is CAWSVGATEAFF. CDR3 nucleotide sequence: TGTGCCTGGAGTGTAGGGGCCACTGAAGCTTTCTTT.

CDR3 nucleotides: TGCGCCAGCAGCCAAGGGGTAGGGGCTACCGATACGCAGTATTTT. It encodes CASSQGVGATDTQYF. This chain links TRBV4-1 with TRBJ2-3, with D maybe TRBD1 (5 bases). Germline V gene sequence: CDR1 MGHRA, CDR2 YSYEKL. The CDR3 totals 15 residues. Deletions cut 1 base from V and 6 bases from J, with 14 bases between.

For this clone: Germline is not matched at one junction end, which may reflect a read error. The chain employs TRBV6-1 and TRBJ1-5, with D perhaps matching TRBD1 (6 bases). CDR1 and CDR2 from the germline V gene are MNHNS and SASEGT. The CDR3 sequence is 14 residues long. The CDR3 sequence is CASSEGSSLRGLKF. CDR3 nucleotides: TGTGCCAGCAGCGAAGGGAGCAGTCTAAGGGGGTTAAAGTTT.

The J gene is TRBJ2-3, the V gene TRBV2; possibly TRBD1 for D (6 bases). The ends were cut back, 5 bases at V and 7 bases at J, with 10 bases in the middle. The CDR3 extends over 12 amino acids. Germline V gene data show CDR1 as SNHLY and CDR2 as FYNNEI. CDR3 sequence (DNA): TGTGCCAGCAGTTCGACAGGCAATACGCAGTATTTT. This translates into CASSSTGNTQYF.

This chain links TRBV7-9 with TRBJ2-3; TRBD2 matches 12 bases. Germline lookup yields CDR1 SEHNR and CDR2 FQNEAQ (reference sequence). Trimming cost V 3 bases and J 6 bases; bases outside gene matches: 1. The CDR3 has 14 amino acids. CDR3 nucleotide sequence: TGTGCCAGCAGCTTCGGGACTAGCGGGGATACGCAGTATTTT. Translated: CASSFGTSGDTQYF.

CDR3: CASSEAAGAVGEQYF. The DNA of the CDR3 is TGTGCCAGCAGTGAAGCGGCGGGGGCAGTGGGCGAGCAGTACTTC. V is TRBV6-1 and J is TRBJ2-7, with D tentatively TRBD2 (7 bases). CDR1 and CDR2 (germline): MNHNS, SASEGT. Trimming pared 0 bases from V and 6 bases from J, leaving 15 bases between. CDR3 size: 15 residues.

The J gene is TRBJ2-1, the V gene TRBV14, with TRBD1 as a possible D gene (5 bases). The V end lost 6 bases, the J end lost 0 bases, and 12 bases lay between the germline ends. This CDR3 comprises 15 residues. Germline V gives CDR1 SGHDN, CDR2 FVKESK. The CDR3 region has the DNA TGTGCCAGCAGTCGCCTCCAGGGCTCCTACAATGAGCAGTTCTTC. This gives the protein CASSRLQGSYNEQFF.

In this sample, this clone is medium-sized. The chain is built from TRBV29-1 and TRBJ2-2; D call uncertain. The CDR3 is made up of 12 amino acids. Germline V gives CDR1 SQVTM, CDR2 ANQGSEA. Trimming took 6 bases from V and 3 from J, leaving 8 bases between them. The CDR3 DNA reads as TGCAGCGTCGTTGGCTACACCGGGGAGCTGTTTTTT. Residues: CSVVGYTGELFF.